This entry lists 10 T cell receptor beta chains sequenced from one sample in a study of T-cell memory formation after mild COVID-19. TCRdb called the 5' RACE reads again in MiXCR, with one record for every CDR3 protein. The profile shows some 250,000 distinct CDR3 sequences, under 20% of them singletons. The source material was PBMCs or a T cell subset sorted from them (not recorded which). Source of these receptors: a man aged 18 to 30 who had mild COVID-19 (a few samples of this study predate the infection). Cell type and time point are not known.

This clonotype came up a few times. The gene calls are TRBV6-5 and TRBJ2-7; a possible D gene is TRBD1 (5 bases). Germline values: CDR1 MNHEY, CDR2 SVGAGI. Trimming shortened V by 7 bases and J by 0 bases, and 16 bases separated the two germline ends. The CDR3 is 15 amino acids. CDR3: CASKQAALSSYEQYF. The CDR3 DNA sequence: TGTGCCAGCAAACAGGCCGCCCTTAGCTCCTACGAGCAGTACTTC.

The J gene is TRBJ2-3, the V gene TRBV29-1; the match to TRBD1 covers 7 bases. Germline lookup yields CDR1 SQVTM and CDR2 ANQGSEA. V trimming: 6 bases; J trimming: 3 bases; junction bases outside the gene matches: 12. The CDR3 length is 15 residues. The CDR3 nucleotides read TGCAGCGTCGCAAACAACAGGGGTAAAACAGATACGCAGTATTTT. This gives the protein CSVANNRGKTDTQYF.

This clonotype was detected a few times. The gene calls are TRBV6-5 and TRBJ1-2, with 7 positions matching TRBD1. V was pared by 7 bases and J by 2 bases, with 4 bases of the junction left unmatched. CDR1 MNHEY and CDR2 SVGAGI come from the germline V gene. The CDR3 loop spans 13 amino acids. The CDR3 nucleotides are TGTGCCAGCACTCAGACAGGGAACTATGGCTACACCTTC. This encodes CASTQTGNYGYTF.

The gene calls are TRBV5-4 and TRBJ2-7, with 7 positions matching TRBD1. The CDR3 sequence is 16 residues long. CDR1 is SGHNT and CDR2 is YYREEE in the germline V gene (reference sequence). J lost 1 base, V lost 4 bases, and 11 bases had no gene match. For the CDR3, the DNA is TGTGCCAGCAGCCAACCCGGGACAGATAGTTCCTACGAGCAGTACTTC. This gives the protein CASSQPGTDSSYEQYF.

This clonotype came up many times. The chain carries TRBV20-1 and TRBJ1-1; D might be TRBD1 (6 bases). Trimming took off 6 bases at V and 3 bases at J, with 17 bases between the two ends. The CDR3 has 14 amino acids. The germline gives CDR1 DFQATT, CDR2 SNEGSKA (reference sequence). CDR3 sequence: CSARMGHRDTEAFF. The CDR3 DNA is TGCAGTGCGCGAATGGGGCACAGGGACACTGAAGCTTTCTTT.

In its sample, this clonotype was seen a few times. The V and J genes are TRBV6-6 and TRBJ2-7; no firm D call. The germline CDR1 and CDR2 sequences are MNHNY and SVGAGI (reference sequence). This CDR3 has 14 residues. V was shortened by 6 bases and J by 3 bases, with 15 bases between the two germline ends. The CDR3 protein is CASSYAPEDYEQYV. The CDR3 DNA follows: TGTGCCAGCAGCTACGCCCCAGAAGACTACGAGCAGTACGTC.

This clonotype was seen at least ten times. V gene TRBV12-3 or TRBV12-4 combines with J gene TRBJ2-5; no definite D call. Trimming took off 3 bases at V and 5 bases at J, with 4 bases between the two ends. This CDR3 comprises 11 residues. CDR3 loop: CASSFSETQYF. The CDR3 DNA is TGTGCCAGCAGTTTTTCGGAGACCCAGTACTTC.

The chain combines TRBV7-9 with TRBJ1-2; D remains ambiguous. Germline V gene lookup returns CDR1 SEHNR and CDR2 FQNEAQ (reference sequence). Trimming left V 6 bases short and J 2 bases short, with 10 bases between. The CDR3 extends over 13 amino acids. The CDR3, as DNA: TGTGCCAGCAGTTCTAACCCCAACTATGGCTACACCTTC. Protein: CASSSNPNYGYTF. The whole variable domain, filled in from reference TRBV7-9 and TRBJ1-2, reads DTGVSQNPRHKITKRGQNVTFRCDPISEHNRLYWYRQTLGQGPEFLTYFQNEAQLEKSRLLSDRFSAERPKGSFSTLEIQRTEQGDSAMYLCASSSNPNYGYTFGSGTRLTVV.

The sample holds a few counts of this clonotype. V and J are TRBV20-1 and TRBJ1-3, with no clear D. Germline CDR1 is DFQATT and CDR2 is SNEGSKA (reference sequence). Trimming stripped 0 bases from V and 8 bases from J, with 11 bases between. The CDR3 length is 13 residues. CDR3 in amino acids: CSARDSTRDTIYF. The CDR3 DNA is TGCAGTGCTAGAGACTCGACTCGGGACACCATATATTTT.

This clonotype appeared many times. The chain uses TRBV12-3 or TRBV12-4 and TRBJ1-2, with D tentatively TRBD1 (5 bases). The CDR3 has 13 residues. Trimming pared 6 bases from V and 8 bases from J, leaving 16 bases between. Here the CDR3 DNA reads TGTGCCAGCAGCCCAGGGACGGGGTACGGCTACACCTTC. Translating gives CASSPGTGYGYTF.